The 10 T cell receptor beta chains below come from one sample, sequenced in a study of OX40 agonist ivuxolimab in advanced cancers. The assay was immunoSEQ multiplex PCR, and TCRdb's table has in-frame clones only and misses some. The sample gives 50,000 to 70,000 clones, roughly 93% of which show up once; 18% is in the top ten. Source: CD4+ or CD8+ T cells sorted from blood, taken in a trial of the OX40 agonist ivuxolimab. All receptors come from an adult with an advanced solid tumor such as melanoma, head and neck, liver or kidney cancer.

The chain links TRBV5-1 to TRBJ2-6, with a weak D call TRBD1 (5 bases). The CDR3 consists of 13 residues. CDR1 is SGHRS and CDR2 is YFSETQ in the germline V gene. V shed 8 bases and J shed 0 bases, with 6 bases lying between them. This chain's CDR3 is CASDSSGANVLTF. CDR3 nucleotide sequence: TGCGCCAGTGACAGCTCTGGGGCCAACGTCCTGACTTTC.

The chain links TRBV9 to TRBJ2-7; TRBD2 might be the D (7 bases). This CDR3 is built from 15 residues. V was shortened by 4 bases and J by 6 bases, with 20 bases between the two germline ends. Germline V lookup: CDR1 SGDLS, CDR2 YYNGEE. The CDR3 region has the DNA TGTGCCAGCAGCCCGGGGGGCGCTTCTACAAGCGAGCAGTACTTC. Its protein product is CASSPGGASTSEQYF. Using reference TRBV9 and TRBJ2-7 for the parts outside the CDR3, the full variable domain is DSGVTQTPKHLITATGQRVTLRCSPRSGDLSVYWYQQSLDQGLQFLIQYYNGEERAKGNILERFSAQQFPDLHSELNLSSLELGDSALYFCASSPGGASTSEQYFGPGTRLTVT.

As concerns this clone: Other DNA sequences within the sample encode an identical CDR3. CDR3 sequence reads: CASSARLASSTDTQYF. CDR3 bases: TGCGCCAGCAGCGCCCGACTAGCATCTAGCACAGATACGCAGTATTTT. V usage is TRBV4-3 and J usage is TRBJ2-3; TRBD2 matches 7 bases. The junction had 8 bases not matched to a gene; V was cut back by 5 bases and J by 0 bases. Germline CDR1 and CDR2: LGHNA and YSLEER. The CDR3 is 16 amino acids.

V gene TRBV6-5 combines with J gene TRBJ1-5, with TRBD1 as a possible D gene (5 bases). The CDR3 extends over 16 amino acids. Deletions cut 4 bases from V and 2 bases from J, with 15 bases between. Germline loops: CDR1 MNHEY, CDR2 SVGAGI. Here the CDR3 reads CASSSYRTGGNQPQHF. In DNA form, the CDR3 reads TGTGCCAGCAGTTCCTATAGGACGGGGGGCAATCAGCCCCAGCATTTT.

The chain employs TRBV10-2 and TRBJ2-7, with TRBD2 as a possible D gene (6 bases). Per germline, CDR1 WSHSY and CDR2 SAAADI. The CDR3 contains 14 residues. V shed 8 bases and J shed 7 bases, with 21 bases lying between them. CDR3 amino acids: CASQLPLIAGEQYF. CDR3 sequence (DNA): TGCGCCAGCCAACTACCTTTGATCGCGGGGGAGCAGTACTTC.

The chain carries TRBV15 and TRBJ2-5, with D perhaps assigned TRBD1 or TRBD2 (7 bases each). The CDR3 is 13 amino acids. V was pared by 5 bases and J by 9 bases, with 16 bases between. The germline V gene encodes CDR1 LNHNV and CDR2 YYDKDF (reference sequence). The CDR3 DNA reads as TGTGCCACCAGCGCGGGGAGGGGGCCCCCCCAGTACTTC. As protein: CATSAGRGPPQYF.

The chain is built from TRBV7-9 and TRBJ2-2, with a possible D match to TRBD1 (5 bases). CDR3 length equals 13 residues. Germline V gives CDR1 SEHNR, CDR2 FQNEAQ (reference sequence). V was cut by 5 bases and J by 7 bases, with 11 bases left in between. The CDR3 spells CASSAQGSGELFF. CDR3 DNA: TGTGCCAGCAGCGCTCAGGGTAGCGGGGAGCTGTTTTTT.

V gene TRBV7-3 combines with J gene TRBJ2-7; D is tentatively TRBD1 or TRBD2 (5 bases each). The CDR3 sequence is 15 residues long. Germline values: CDR1 SGHTA, CDR2 FQGTGA. V shed 2 bases and J shed 7 bases, with 18 bases lying between them. DNA of the CDR3: TGTGCCAGCAGCTTAGGCCCACCCGGGGCCGGGGAGCAGTACTTC. It encodes CASSLGPPGAGEQYF.

The chain combines TRBV15 with TRBJ2-3, with D unclear. Germline CDR1 and CDR2: LNHNV and YYDKDF (reference sequence). This CDR3 contains 15 residues. Between the trimmed V and J ends, which lost 0 bases and 3 bases, there was a span of 10 bases. The DNA of the CDR3 is TGTGCCACCAGCAGAGATTATATCGTTACAGATACGCAGTATTTT. This sequence encodes CATSRDYIVTDTQYF.

The chain is built from TRBV11-2 and TRBJ2-7; possible D gene TRBD2, 5 bases. V lost 3 bases and J lost 1, with 13 bases in between. The CDR3 is 15 amino acids. Germline CDR1 SGHAT, CDR2 FQNNGV. The CDR3 loop reads CASSLAAGGSYEQYF. In nucleotides, the CDR3 is TGTGCCAGCAGCTTGGCCGCGGGCGGGTCCTACGAGCAGTACTTC.